This TCR beta chain was identified in a study of T cells in Graves' hyperthyroidism and ophthalmopathy. Deletions cut 5 bases from V and 5 bases from J, with 14 bases between. Germline V gene lookup returns CDR1 SGHDT and CDR2 YYEEEE. This CDR3 is built from 13 residues. This clonotype showed up just a few times. It was RNA transcripts that yielded the amplified TCR beta CDR3 regions. A set of HTBI primers served as the primers for a first-round RT-PCR of the TCR CDR3. Using its own MiXCR run on the multiplex PCR reads, TCRdb lists one record per CDR3 protein. The repertoire includes about 610,000 distinct CDR3 sequences, more than 15% of them detected once, and less than 3.5% sits in the top ten.

What was sequenced was blood. The gene calls are TRBV5-6 and TRBJ2-7, with D unclear. The TCR originated in a woman between 40 and 50 years old with Graves' ophthalmopathy. Here the CDR3 DNA reads TGTGCCAGCAGATTCGGGTTAGGAAACGAGCAGTACTTC. It yields the protein CASRFGLGNEQYF.